Sequencing of this T cell receptor (beta chain) was carried out in a study of T cell responses to AZD1222 COVID-19 vaccine. Study-wide results and caveats: Targets within unmutated variant regions were reportedly found for nearly half of spike-specific TCRs. Donors in the cohort were predominantly white British and more often female, and clonal diversity was possibly underestimated. Vaccine-associated CD4 TCRs ranged over spike, dominating at 160-218 and 743-854.

Assay: immunoSEQ multiplex PCR; the TCRdb copy retains only in-frame clones and omits some. The sample carries about 94,000 clones, approximately 87% recorded once. The CDR3 totals 14 residues. Trimming took 3 bases from V and 4 from J, leaving 11 bases between them. From germline, CDR1 is SEHNR and CDR2 FQNEAQ (reference sequence). Remarks on this clone: What it recognizes is unknown.

The specimen was peripheral blood, collected 28 days after the second AZD1222 dose. The V and J genes are TRBV7-9 and TRBJ2-3; D gene unclear. The sequence derives from an adult who received the AZD1222 COVID-19 vaccine. Here the CDR3 reads CASSFPDQADTQYF. CDR3 nucleotides: TGTGCCAGCAGCTTCCCGGACCAGGCAGATACGCAGTATTTT.